This entry lists 5 T cell receptor beta chains sequenced from one sample in a study of blood T cell repertoires in COVID-19. Assay used: immunoSEQ multiplex PCR; TCRdb lists only in-frame clones, some missing. The table lists hundreds of thousands of clones, more than 70% of them singletons. Sequencing was carried out using peripheral blood. The receptors come from a woman in her 30s with COVID-19, enrolled during active disease.

This clone was seen more than once but under ten times. The V and J genes are TRBV6-4 and TRBJ2-1, with 7 bases matching TRBD1. From germline, CDR1 is MRHNA and CDR2 SNTAGT. The ends lost 2 bases at V and 8 bases at J; junction bases unmatched: 15. The CDR3 covers 17 residues. CDR3 DNA sequence: TGTGCCAGCAGTGACAAACCCGGGACAGATAGTAGTGATGAGCAGTTCTTC. Residues: CASSDKPGTDSSDEQFF.

The chain has TRBV9 and TRBJ2-1, with 11 bases matching TRBD2. Trimming took 4 bases from V and 5 from J; bases not matched to a gene: 8. This CDR3 is built from 16 residues. Germline CDR1 is SGDLS and CDR2 is YYNGEE. CDR3 loop: CASSPMTSGVNNEQFF. The CDR3 DNA is TGTGCCAGCAGCCCGATGACTAGCGGGGTGAACAATGAGCAGTTCTTC.

In regard to this clone: Other DNA sequences from this sample encode an identical CDR3 as well. The chain carries TRBV5-1 and TRBJ1-2; maybe TRBD1 (5 bases). CDR1 and CDR2 (germline): SGHRS, YFSETQ. Trimming pared 0 bases from V and 4 bases from J, leaving 13 bases between. The length of the CDR3 is 15 residues. The chain's CDR3 is CASSLAGGVGYGYTF. The CDR3, as DNA: TGCGCCAGCAGCTTGGCCGGAGGGGTTGGCTATGGCTACACCTTC.

The chain has TRBV5-1 and TRBJ2-3; D ambiguous. V gave up 7 bases and J gave up 6 bases, with 27 bases separating them. The CDR3 contains 17 residues. CDR1 SGHRS and CDR2 YFSETQ come from the germline V gene. Written as DNA, the CDR3 is TGCGCCAGCGCACAACAATCCTTCAGGCGCCGAGTGGATACGCAGTATTTT. It yields the protein CASAQQSFRRRVDTQYF.

The V call is TRBV6-4, the J call TRBJ1-2; possibly TRBD1 for D (5 bases). CDR1 and CDR2 (germline): MRHNA, SNTAGT. Trimming took off 8 bases at V and 6 bases at J, with 16 bases between the two ends. CDR3 length: 13 amino acids. CDR3 in amino acids: CASSPWGRDGYTF. Written as DNA, the CDR3 is TGTGCCAGCTCACCATGGGGCAGGGATGGCTACACCTTC.